This is a list of T cell receptor beta chains from one sample in a study of T cell responses to AZD1222 COVID-19 vaccine. The table came from immunoSEQ multiplex PCR; TCRdb's copy has only in-frame clones and leaves some out. The sample contains 96,000 or so clones, 80% to 90% of which appear only once. Here the sequenced sample was peripheral blood, taken on day 0 of AZD1222 vaccination. The source of these receptors is an adult in good health. Both conserved end residues are part of each CDR3. D genes are given only for firm matches. Clone size is given for some rows only: seen once, a few or many times, or a class if the clone is expanded.

j_gene,v_gene,d_gene,abundance,CDR3aa,CDR3nt
TRBJ1-6,TRBV28,-,few,CASSPPRGPIHF,TGTGCCAGCAGCCCGCCCAGGGGTCCTATCCACTTT
TRBJ2-5,TRBV24-1,TRBD1,-,CATSDWDRDIGETQYF,TGTGCCACCAGTGATTGGGACAGGGATATCGGAGAGACCCAGTACTTC
TRBJ2-7,TRBV3-1/TRBV3-2,TRBD1,once,CASSQGTGDEQYF,TGTGCCAGCAGCCAAGGCACAGGGGACGAGCAGTACTTC
TRBJ2-3,TRBV6-4,-,few,CASSDSLVGTDTQYF,TGTGCCAGCAGTGACTCGCTAGTCGGAACAGATACGCAGTATTTT
TRBJ1-2,TRBV28,-,-,CASTSGDYGYTF,TGTGCCAGCACCTCCGGGGACTATGGCTACACCTTC
TRBJ1-1,TRBV7-6,-,-,CASSLSGGQVLDESNTEAFF,TGTGCCAGCAGCTTAAGCGGCGGGCAGGTCTTGGACGAATCGAACACTGAAGCTTTCTTT
TRBJ1-6,TRBV6-2/TRBV6-3,TRBD1,-,CASSSGQGTSPLHF,TGTGCCAGCAGTTCCGGACAGGGTACTTCACCCCTCCACTTT
TRBJ2-6,TRBV11-2,-,-,CASSFSRLSGANVLTF,TGTGCCAGCAGTTTTTCCCGGCTTTCTGGGGCCAACGTCCTGACTTTC
TRBJ1-5,TRBV5-8,-,-,CASRPVRVQPQHF,TGTGCCAGCAGACCTGTGCGAGTTCAGCCCCAGCATTTT
TRBJ1-1,TRBV5-8,-,-,CASSLDLRGAFGEAFF,TGTGCCAGCAGCTTGGATTTGAGGGGCGCCTTCGGTGAAGCTTTCTTT
TRBJ1-5,TRBV2,TRBD1,medium-sized,CASRGQANQPQHF,TGTGCCAGCAGGGGACAGGCTAATCAGCCCCAGCATTTT
TRBJ1-1,TRBV3-1/TRBV3-2,-,once,CASSQDWRAGGTEAFF,TGTGCCAGCAGCCAAGATTGGAGGGCAGGAGGGACTGAAGCTTTCTTT
TRBJ1-5,TRBV28,-,-,CASSLTGSNQPQHF,TGTGCCAGCAGTTTAACGGGTAGCAATCAGCCCCAGCATTTT
TRBJ1-2,TRBV5-6,-,-,CASSLFFIGSNYGYTF,TGTGCCAGCAGCTTGTTTTTTATTGGTTCTAACTATGGCTACACCTTC
TRBJ1-3,TRBV29-1,-,-,CSGGIGGNTIYF,TGCAGCGGGGGTATCGGTGGAAACACCATATATTTT
TRBJ2-1,TRBV11-3,-,-,CASSLGGMGSYNEQFF,TGTGCCAGCAGCTTAGGGGGTATGGGGTCCTACAATGAGCAGTTCTTC
TRBJ1-2,TRBV4-1,-,-,CASSQERGRVGGYTF,TGCGCCAGCAGCCAAGAGCGGGGCAGGGTTGGTGGCTACACCTTC
TRBJ2-2,TRBV19,TRBD1,once,CASSIGQGATGELFF,TGTGCCAGTAGTATAGGACAGGGGGCTACCGGGGAGCTGTTTTTT
TRBJ1-3,TRBV5-1,TRBD1,-,CASSRWTGDSSGNTIYF,TGCGCCAGCAGCCGATGGACAGGGGACAGCTCTGGAAACACCATATATTTT
TRBJ2-3,TRBV28,TRBD1,-,CASSPPGQGYDTQYF,TGTGCCAGCAGTCCCCCGGGACAGGGTTATGATACGCAGTATTTT
TRBJ2-1,TRBV15,-,-,CATSRDPRGLLRNEQFF,TGTGCCACCAGCAGAGATCCGAGGGGTCTACTAAGAAATGAGCAGTTCTTC
TRBJ1-2,TRBV5-1,-,-,CASSFTSPAVPSNYGYTF,TGCGCCAGCAGCTTCACCTCACCCGCTGTACCCTCTAACTATGGCTACACCTTC
TRBJ2-1,TRBV5-1,-,-,CASSLGLTGRDEQFF,TGCGCCAGCAGCTTAGGACTAACAGGTAGGGATGAGCAGTTCTTC
TRBJ1-6,TRBV30,-,-,CAWSLAGYNSPLHF,TGTGCCTGGAGTCTAGCAGGTTACAATTCACCCCTCCACTTT
TRBJ1-5,TRBV19,-,-,CASSRDSGQPQHF,TGTGCCAGTAGCAGGGATTCGGGTCAGCCCCAGCATTTT
TRBJ2-3,TRBV7-2,TRBD2,-,CASSLTSGGADTQYF,TGTGCCAGCAGCTTAACTAGCGGGGGGGCAGATACGCAGTATTTT
TRBJ1-1,TRBV28,TRBD1,-,CASVHFQGGTEAFF,TGTGCCAGCGTACATTTTCAGGGGGGTACTGAAGCTTTCTTT
TRBJ2-5,TRBV5-1,-,once,CASSLGAAQETQYF,TGCGCCAGCAGCTTGGGGGCGGCCCAAGAGACCCAGTACTTC
TRBJ2-7,TRBV5-4,TRBD2,once,CASSLSSSGIYEQYF,TGTGCCAGCAGCTTGTCGTCTAGCGGGATCTACGAGCAGTACTTC
TRBJ1-6,TRBV11-3,-,-,CASSLDHNSPLHF,TGTGCCAGCAGCTTAGACCATAATTCACCCCTCCACTTT
TRBJ1-4,TRBV3-1/TRBV3-2,-,few,CASSPPDSGTKKLFF,TGTGCCAGCAGCCCTCCCGACAGTGGCACGAAAAAACTGTTTTTT
TRBJ1-6,TRBV2,-,-,CASSEVGDNSPLHF,TGTGCCAGCAGTGAGGTAGGGGATAATTCACCCCTCCACTTT
TRBJ1-4,TRBV11-2,-,-,CASSLMANEKLFF,TGTGCCAGCAGCTTAATGGCTAATGAAAAACTGTTTTTT
TRBJ1-5,TRBV6-5,-,-,CASSFRDGNQPQHF,TGTGCCAGCAGTTTCCGGGACGGCAATCAGCCCCAGCATTTT
TRBJ2-1,TRBV21-1,-,-,CASSSQDSNNEQFF,TGTGCCAGCAGCTCTCAGGACAGTAACAATGAGCAGTTCTTC
TRBJ1-1,TRBV30,TRBD1,few,CAWSVSIGTERGDEAFF,TGTGCCTGGAGTGTATCTATCGGGACAGAAAGGGGGGATGAAGCTTTCTTT
TRBJ1-1,TRBV10-3,TRBD1,-,CAISGDREAEAFF,TGTGCCATCAGTGGAGACAGGGAGGCTGAAGCTTTCTTT
TRBJ2-5,TRBV10-2,-,-,CASSPAGLQETQYF,TGCGCCAGCAGTCCCGCGGGCTTGCAAGAGACCCAGTACTTC
TRBJ2-2,TRBV28,-,-,CASSLFGGQPTGELFF,TGTGCCAGCAGTTTATTTGGTGGACAGCCTACCGGGGAGCTGTTTTTT
TRBJ2-5,TRBV24-1,TRBD1,-,CATSIRESKGTVQETQYF,TGTGCCACCAGCATTCGAGAGTCTAAAGGGACAGTCCAAGAGACCCAGTACTTC
TRBJ1-4,TRBV18,-,-,CASSRDGLNEKLFF,TGTGCCAGCTCACGGGACGGCTTAAATGAAAAACTGTTTTTT
TRBJ1-2,TRBV28,TRBD1,-,CATSGQGEYGYTF,TGTGCCACCTCGGGACAGGGGGAATATGGCTACACCTTC
TRBJ2-2,TRBV30,TRBD1,-,CAWNDRGPGELFF,TGTGCCTGGAATGACAGGGGGCCCGGGGAGCTGTTTTTT
TRBJ1-4,TRBV28,-,-,CASSSGATNEKLFF,TGTGCCAGCAGTTCTGGGGCAACTAATGAAAAACTGTTTTTT
TRBJ2-7,TRBV30,-,-,CAWGGQGLKQYF,TGTGCCTGGGGGGGGCAGGGATTAAAGCAGTACTTC
TRBJ1-5,TRBV29-1,-,-,CSGASGVDQPQHF,TGCAGCGGTGCGTCGGGTGTGGATCAGCCCCAGCATTTT